This T cell receptor beta chain was profiled in a study of blood T cell repertoires in COVID-19. Study as a whole: The United States, Italy and Spain supplied acute and convalescent COVID-19 samples. Sources were T cells, B-cell-depleted T cells, or PBMCs; the material itself was cDNA or gDNA.

The germline CDR1 and CDR2 sequences are MDHEN and SYDVKM. The V gene end was trimmed by 8 bases and the J gene end by 4 bases; junction bases not matched to a gene: 5. The CDR3 is 13 residues long. Original data processing: Amplification of reference gene primers was used by the study to estimate nucleated cell counts. Repertoires were generated with immunoSEQ multiplex PCR, while TCRdb's copy carries only in-frame clones and drops some. The DNA gave D and trimming, while V, J and clone size come from that table. The data show fewer than 450,000 clones, about 91% seen once. This chain joins TRBV28 and TRBJ1-5, with 7 bases that match TRBD1. The source is a woman aged 50 to 60 with COVID-19, enrolled during active disease. The sample taken for sequencing was peripheral blood. This CDR3 is CASRKQGNQPQHF. CDR3 DNA sequence: TGTGCCAGCCGAAAACAGGGGAATCAGCCCCAGCATTTT.